This entry lists 13 T cell receptor beta chains sequenced from one sample in a study of shared clonotypes between healthy human individuals. Clones were read by immunoSEQ multiplex PCR, and TCRdb kept only the in-frame ones, dropping some. The repertoire consists of 650,000 to 700,000 clones, with less than 95% occurring once and the leading ten covering about a third. Sequencing was done on a sample of memory CD8+ T cells from PBMCs. As to subset: CD45RO+ cells pooled with CCR7-negative TemRA cells. All receptors derive from a man younger than 35 in good health. Some clones in this sample may be carry-over from other donors' samples.

This chain joins TRBV7-8 and TRBJ2-3, with 13 bases fitting TRBD2. Trimming at V came to 1 base and at J to 6 bases, leaving 4 bases not matched to a gene. This CDR3 is 16 amino acids long. Germline lookup yields CDR1 SGHVS and CDR2 FQNEAQ. As DNA, the CDR3 is TGTGCCAGCAGCTTAGGGGGACTAGCGGGGTCTGATACGCAGTATTTT. Protein: CASSLGGLAGSDTQYF.

The CDR3 sequence: CSVGPGYYGYTF. DNA of the CDR3: TGCAGCGTTGGACCAGGGTACTATGGCTACACCTTC. The chain uses TRBV29-1 and TRBJ1-2; a weak D match, TRBD1 (5 bases). CDR1 and CDR2 (germline): SQVTM, ANQGSEA. There are 12 residues in the CDR3. V gave up 4 bases and J gave up 3 bases, with 9 bases separating them.

In regard to this clone: Other DNA sequences in the sample encode the same CDR3. This chain connects TRBV5-5 to TRBJ2-7, with D unclear. The germline CDR1 and CDR2 sequences are SGHKS and YYEKEE (reference sequence). This CDR3 has 11 amino acids. The ends were cut back, 0 bases at V and 4 bases at J, with 2 bases in the middle. The CDR3 region is CASSLAYEQYF. Here the CDR3 DNA reads TGTGCCAGCAGCTTGGCATACGAGCAGTACTTC.

The V call is TRBV7-9, the J call TRBJ2-7; D gene uncertain. Germline loops: CDR1 SEHNR, CDR2 FQNEAQ (reference sequence). This CDR3 has 14 amino acids. V was cut by 2 bases and J by 6 bases, with 14 bases left in between. CDR3 nucleotides: TGTGCCAGCAGCTTACCAGACGGAAAGGGCGAGCAGTACTTC. Its translation: CASSLPDGKGEQYF.

The chain has TRBV5-4 and TRBJ2-7; D might be TRBD1 (5 bases). The CDR3 covers 14 residues. Deletions cut 2 bases from V and 0 bases from J, with 9 bases between. From germline, CDR1 is SGHNT and CDR2 YYREEE (reference sequence). DNA of the CDR3: TGTGCCAGCAGCTTTTCAGGGTCCTCCTACGAGCAGTACTTC. This gives the protein CASSFSGSSYEQYF.

The chain joins TRBV5-1 to TRBJ2-2; 8 bases agree with TRBD2. Germline CDR1 is SGHRS and CDR2 is YFSETQ. V was clipped by 0 bases and J by 7 bases; unmatched bases: 14. This CDR3 comprises 18 residues. This CDR3 reads CASSLVVFEREGHGELFF. CDR3 nucleotide sequence: TGCGCCAGCAGCTTGGTAGTTTTTGAACGGGAGGGCCACGGGGAGCTGTTTTTT.

The chain is built from TRBV7-6 and TRBJ2-7, with D possibly TRBD2 on 5 matching bases. Germline CDR1 is SGHVS and CDR2 is FNYEAQ. This CDR3 is 16 amino acids long. Trimming pared 2 bases from V and 9 bases from J, leaving 23 bases between. As DNA, the CDR3 is TGTGCCAGCAGCTTAAGGGTCGAAGTCGGGGTTGGTGGGCAGTACTTC. Translation gives CASSLRVEVGVGGQYF.

This clone has more than one count but fewer than ten. This chain joins TRBV30 and TRBJ1-1; D uncertain. Germline CDR1 and CDR2: GTSNPN and SVGIG (reference sequence). Trimming stripped 0 bases from V and 1 base from J, with 6 bases between. The length of the CDR3 is 13 residues. The CDR3 here is CAWSVTTNTEAFF. The CDR3 DNA is TGTGCCTGGAGTGTAACAACGAACACTGAAGCTTTCTTT.

This clone was observed many times. The rearrangement joins TRBV28 to TRBJ2-5; 12 bases fit TRBD2. The germline gives CDR1 MDHEN, CDR2 SYDVKM. The trim removed 4 bases at V and 5 bases at J, leaving 11 bases unmatched. The length of the CDR3 is 17 residues. CDR3 in amino acids: CASSSPPLAGGWETQYF. CDR3 nucleotide sequence: TGTGCCAGCAGTTCACCTCCGCTAGCGGGAGGGTGGGAGACCCAGTACTTC.

The rearrangement joins TRBV5-6 to TRBJ2-6, with D possibly TRBD1 on 6 matching bases. The V end was cut by 1 base, the J end by 0 bases, with 14 bases between. The CDR3 spans 18 residues. Germline values: CDR1 SGHDT, CDR2 YYEEEE. The CDR3 DNA reads as TGTGCCAGCAGCTTGTGGGACATACGGGCCTCTGGGGCCAACGTCCTGACTTTC. Its protein product is CASSLWDIRASGANVLTF. The variable domain in full, with the rest retrieved from reference TRBV5-6 and TRBJ2-6, is DAGVTQSPTHLIKTRGQQVTLRCSPKSGHDTVSWYQQALGQGPQFIFQYYEEEERQRGNFPDRFSGHQFPNYSSELNVNALLLGDSALYLCASSLWDIRASGANVLTFGAGSRLTVL.

The chain links TRBV6-6 to TRBJ2-7; D may be TRBD1 (5 bases). The CDR3 is 13 residues long. Trimming cost V 3 bases and J 6 bases, with 12 bases left between them. Germline V CDR1 and CDR2: MNHNY, SVGAGI (reference sequence). CDR3 sequence reads: CASSYGAIAEQYF. As DNA, the CDR3 is TGTGCCAGCAGTTATGGGGCTATTGCCGAGCAGTACTTC.

The chain employs TRBV23-1 and TRBJ2-7; 11 nucleotides line up with TRBD1. TRBV23-1 is an ORF for which the function is uncertain. Trimming at V came to 4 bases and at J to 2 bases, leaving 16 bases not matched to a gene. This CDR3 comprises 19 residues. CDR3 amino acids: CASSRPGQGDMRLAYEQYF. CDR3 coding DNA: TGCGCCAGCAGTCGCCCGGGACAGGGGGATATGAGACTAGCCTACGAGCAGTACTTC.

V gene TRBV29-1 combines with J gene TRBJ2-1, with D hard to call. The V gene lost 6 bases and the J gene lost 5 bases, with 14 bases spanning the gap. Germline CDR1 SQVTM, CDR2 ANQGSEA. The CDR3 loop spans 13 amino acids. The CDR3 DNA follows: TGCAGCGTCTTCGCTATATCTAACAATGAGCAGTTCTTC. It codes for CSVFAISNNEQFF.